This TCR beta chain was identified in a study of cytomegalovirus exposure and HLA in healthy donors. General study points: Accurate HLA-A and HLA-B prediction from TCR beta sequences was reported for most subjects.

In germline, CDR1 is SGHVS, CDR2 FNYEAQ. The CDR3 runs 16 residues. The V gene lost 1 base and the J gene lost 1 base, with 13 bases spanning the gap. The PCR had 60 Vbeta and 13 Jbeta primers. Assay: immunoSEQ multiplex PCR; the TCRdb copy retains only in-frame clones and omits some. The repertoire includes roughly 69,000 clones, about three quarters of them detected once, and under 3.5% sits in the top ten. Healthy bone marrow donors made up the donor group. As concerns this clone: What it binds is unknown.

Sequencing input: PBMCs. The rearrangement uses TRBV7-6 and TRBJ2-5, with D perhaps matching TRBD2 (6 bases). The source of this sequence is a man between 18 and 29 years old in good health and CMV-seronegative. This chain's CDR3 is CASSLGAGSTQETQYF. DNA for the CDR3: TGTGCCAGCAGCTTAGGGGCGGGGTCAACCCAAGAGACCCAGTACTTC.